Shown below are 17 T cell receptor beta chains from a single sample sequenced in a study of T cell responses to AZD1222 COVID-19 vaccine. Sequenced by immunoSEQ multiplex PCR; TCRdb stores in-frame clones only, minus some. Here the sample spans 35,000 to 45,000 clones, approximately 80% being singletons. The sample in question was peripheral blood, obtained 28 days after the second AZD1222 dose. These receptors were collected from an adult who received the AZD1222 COVID-19 vaccine.

The chain uses TRBV28 and TRBJ1-3, with D perhaps matching TRBD1 (6 bases). CDR3 length: 15 residues. V lost 3 bases, J lost 4 bases, and 13 bases lay in between. Germline V gene lookup returns CDR1 MDHEN and CDR2 SYDVKM. The CDR3 protein is CASSLGGQGGNTIYF. CDR3 in DNA: TGTGCCAGCAGTTTGGGTGGGCAGGGGGGAAACACCATATATTTT.

J is TRBJ2-3 and V is TRBV27; a possible D gene is TRBD1 (6 bases). CDR3 length equals 14 residues. With 5 bases removed from V and 5 bases from J, the gap between germline ends came to 14 bases. The V gene's germline CDR1 is MNHEY and CDR2 SMNVEV (reference sequence). The CDR3 sequence is CASSKLGAGDTQYF. For the CDR3, the DNA is TGTGCCAGCAGTAAACTGGGGGCCGGAGATACGCAGTATTTT.

The V call is TRBV11-1, the J call TRBJ1-1; no firm D call. The CDR3 covers 12 residues. Trimming stripped 3 bases from V and 5 bases from J, with 7 bases between. Germline assignment: CDR1 SGHAT and CDR2 FQDESV (reference sequence). This CDR3 is CASSFSRTEAFF. The CDR3 bases are TGTGCCAGCAGCTTTAGTCGGACTGAAGCTTTCTTT.

The chain employs TRBV6-5 and TRBJ2-7; TRBD1 or TRBD2 may be the D gene (6 bases each). V was trimmed by 4 bases and J by 0 bases, leaving 10 bases between them. CDR1 and CDR2 (germline): MNHEY, SVGAGI. This CDR3 is 14 amino acids long. CDR3 sequence: CASSWRDTSYEQYF. The CDR3 DNA follows: TGTGCCAGCAGTTGGCGGGACACCTCCTACGAGCAGTACTTC.

V usage is TRBV15 and J usage is TRBJ2-1; D gene ambiguous. In germline, CDR1 is LNHNV, CDR2 YYDKDF (reference sequence). CDR3 size: 15 residues. V shed 3 bases and J shed 8 bases, with 17 bases lying between them. The CDR3 protein is CATSSSLSAVDEQFF. The CDR3 DNA is TGTGCCACCAGCAGCTCCCTCTCGGCGGTCGATGAGCAGTTCTTC.

J is TRBJ1-5 and V is TRBV3-1 (or the pseudogene TRBV3-2); D might be TRBD1 (5 bases). Trimming pared 1 base from V and 5 bases from J, leaving 9 bases between. The CDR3 is 14 amino acids. CDR1 and CDR2 (germline): LGHDT, YNNKEL (reference sequence). CDR3 sequence (DNA): TGTGCCAGCAGCCAAGGGACAATCTATCAGCCCCAGCATTTT. Protein sequence: CASSQGTIYQPQHF.

The V gene is TRBV7-6, the J gene TRBJ2-2; 7 bases are a match to TRBD1. CDR3 length: 13 residues. V gave up 4 bases and J gave up 5 bases; unmatched junction bases: 1. Germline CDR1 reads SGHVS; CDR2 reads FNYEAQ. The CDR3 loop is CASSSQGTGELFF. The CDR3 DNA reads TGTGCCAGCAGCTCACAGGGGACCGGGGAGCTGTTTTTT.

As regards this clone: Other DNA sequences within the sample encode an identical CDR3. The V gene is TRBV7-6, the J gene TRBJ1-5; D is unclear. CDR1 and CDR2 from the germline V gene are SGHVS and FNYEAQ. The V end was cut by 1 base, the J end by 1 base, with 11 bases between. CDR3 length equals 16 residues. CDR3 protein: CASSLEAVGSNQPQHF. CDR3 bases: TGTGCCAGCAGCTTAGAGGCAGTAGGAAGCAATCAGCCCCAGCATTTT.

This clone was counted between two and nine times. The chain combines TRBV19 with TRBJ1-1; D is unclear. V lost 4 bases and J lost 1, with 19 bases in between. Germline-derived CDR1 and CDR2 are LNHDA and SQIVND (reference sequence). The CDR3 spans 17 residues. The DNA for the CDR3 is TGTGCCAGTAGTACTCCCACGGGGAGTAATTGGAACACTGAAGCTTTCTTT. This sequence encodes CASSTPTGSNWNTEAFF.

Here the CDR3 DNA reads TGTGCCAGCAGCATAGGACAGGGCCACGAGCAGTACTTC. Translation: CASSIGQGHEQYF. The chain links TRBV5-6 to TRBJ2-7; TRBD1 matches 8 bases. The length of the CDR3 is 13 residues. Losses at the gene ends were 4 bases for V and 5 bases for J; bases not matched to a gene: 5. Germline lookup yields CDR1 SGHDT and CDR2 YYEEEE. Full variable domain (outside the CDR3, taken from reference TRBV5-6 and TRBJ2-7): DAGVTQSPTHLIKTRGQQVTLRCSPKSGHDTVSWYQQALGQGPQFIFQYYEEEERQRGNFPDRFSGHQFPNYSSELNVNALLLGDSALYLCASSIGQGHEQYFGPGTRLTVT.

The chain joins TRBV28 to TRBJ2-7; D is undetermined. V lost 5 bases to trimming and J lost 3 bases, with 5 bases between them. Germline-derived CDR1 and CDR2 are MDHEN and SYDVKM. This CDR3 spans 11 amino acids. The CDR3 spells CASSTLYEQYF. The CDR3 nucleotides are TGTGCCAGCAGTACCCTCTACGAGCAGTACTTC.

The CDR3 nucleotides read TGTGCCAGCACCACCACAGATACGCAGTATTTT. Translating it yields CASTTTDTQYF. The chain carries TRBV12-3 or TRBV12-4 and TRBJ2-3; unclear D gene. V dropped 7 bases and J dropped 2 bases, with 4 bases sitting between them. The CDR3 has 11 residues.

V gene TRBV7-9 combines with J gene TRBJ2-1; 8 positions match TRBD1. Germline V gene data show CDR1 as SEHNR and CDR2 as FQNEAQ (reference sequence). V shed 5 bases, J shed 6 bases, and the junction held 9 bases outside the gene matches. This CDR3 has 15 amino acids. The CDR3 region is CASSRQGLYSNEQFF. The CDR3 coding sequence is TGTGCCAGCAGCCGACAGGGGCTCTATAGCAATGAGCAGTTCTTC. The full variable domain, with the rest looked up from reference TRBV7-9 and TRBJ2-1, is DTGVSQNPRHKITKRGQNVTFRCDPISEHNRLYWYRQTLGQGPEFLTYFQNEAQLEKSRLLSDRFSAERPKGSFSTLEIQRTEQGDSAMYLCASSRQGLYSNEQFFGPGTRLTVL.

For the CDR3, the DNA is TGTGCCAGCAGCGTAGCGAACGGGGGGGTTGGAACAGATACGCAGTATTTT. It encodes CASSVANGGVGTDTQYF. This chain uses TRBV9 with TRBJ2-3; 8 nucleotides align to TRBD2. The V and J ends lost 0 bases and 3 bases, in that order; junction bases with no gene match: 9. CDR1 SGDLS and CDR2 YYNGEE come from the germline V gene. The CDR3 contains 17 residues.

The V and J genes are TRBV9 and TRBJ2-3, with D tentatively TRBD2 (6 bases). The CDR3 has 17 amino acids. Germline V gene data show CDR1 as SGDLS and CDR2 as YYNGEE. V was shortened by 3 bases and J by 2 bases, with 19 bases between the two germline ends. CDR3 nucleotides: TGTGCCAGCAGCGGGGGACTCGGGCGGTTTGACACAGATACGCAGTATTTT. Translated, it gives CASSGGLGRFDTDTQYF.

V is TRBV19 and J is TRBJ1-2; 8 bases align to TRBD1. CDR3 size: 15 residues. CDR1 is LNHDA, CDR2 SQIVND, per germline (reference sequence). The trim removed 8 bases at V and 1 base at J, leaving 9 bases unmatched. The CDR3 DNA sequence: TGTGCCAGTGACAGGGGAGGTACCGATAACTATGGCTACACCTTC. As protein: CASDRGGTDNYGYTF.

The rearrangement uses TRBV6-6 and TRBJ2-1; 8 bases map to TRBD1. Germline CDR1 reads MNHNY; CDR2 reads SVGAGI (reference sequence). The length of the CDR3 is 15 residues. V lost 6 bases and J lost 4; bases outside the gene matches: 8. CDR3 protein: CASRQGTGLYNEQFF. The CDR3 nucleotides are TGTGCCAGCAGACAGGGGACAGGTCTATACAATGAGCAGTTCTTC.